The present TCR beta chain was sequenced within a study of control samples from healthy donors and cancer patients. The CDR3 consists of 14 residues. The germline V gene has CDR1 SEHNR and CDR2 FQNEAQ (reference sequence). The V end lost 6 bases, the J end lost 0 bases, and 9 bases lay between the germline ends. Here immunoSEQ multiplex PCR was the method, and the copy in TCRdb shows in-frame clones only, minus some. Here the sample spans fewer than 100,000 clones, more than 75% being singletons. Sequenced material: blood. This chain joins TRBV7-9 and TRBJ1-3; D gene ambiguous. The origin of this receptor is a man in his 60s in good health. CDR3 nucleotides: TGTGCCAGCAGTCTTGACGGCTCTGGAAACACCATATATTTT. Its translation: CASSLDGSGNTIYF.